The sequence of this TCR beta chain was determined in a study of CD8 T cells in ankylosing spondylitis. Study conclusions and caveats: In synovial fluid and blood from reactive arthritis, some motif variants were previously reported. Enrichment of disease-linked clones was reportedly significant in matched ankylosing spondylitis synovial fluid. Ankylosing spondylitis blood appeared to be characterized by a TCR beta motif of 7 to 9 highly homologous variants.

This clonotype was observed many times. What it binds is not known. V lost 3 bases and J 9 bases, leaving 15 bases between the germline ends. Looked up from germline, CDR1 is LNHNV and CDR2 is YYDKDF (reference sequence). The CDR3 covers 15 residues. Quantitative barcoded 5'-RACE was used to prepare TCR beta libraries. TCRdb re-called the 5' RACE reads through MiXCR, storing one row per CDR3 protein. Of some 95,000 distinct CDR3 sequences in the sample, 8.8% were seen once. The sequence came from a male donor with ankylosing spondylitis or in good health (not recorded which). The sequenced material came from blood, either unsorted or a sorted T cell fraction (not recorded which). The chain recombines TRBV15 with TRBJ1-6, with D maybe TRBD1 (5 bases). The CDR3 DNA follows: TGTGCCACCAGCAGGGATCGGGGCGAAGGTTCACCCCTCCACTTT. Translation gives CATSRDRGEGSPLHF.